The 28 T cell receptor beta chains presented below share a single source sample, sequenced in a study of neurological immune-mediated disorders. TCRdb re-analysed the 5' RACE reads in MiXCR, keeping a single row per CDR3 protein. The repertoire holds about 74,000 distinct CDR3 sequences, 4% to 6% seen once, with around 7.2% in the top ten. The sequenced sample was PBMCs. These receptor sequences come from a man between 18 and 29 years old with multiple sclerosis.

This clonotype was observed many times. The chain combines TRBV7-8 with TRBJ2-1; 7 positions match TRBD2. CDR1 and CDR2 (germline): SGHVS, FQNEAQ. Trimming removed 6 bases from V and 3 bases from J; junction bases left unmatched: 5. The CDR3 has 14 residues. CDR3 nucleotide sequence: TGTGCCAGCAGGCCGCGGGGGATCTACAATGAGCAGTTCTTC. It specifies CASRPRGIYNEQFF.

This clonotype was seen many times. V gene TRBV20-1 combines with J gene TRBJ1-1; weak D call: TRBD1 (6 bases). V was trimmed by 6 bases and J by 2 bases, leaving 16 bases between them. Germline V CDR1 and CDR2: DFQATT, SNEGSKA (reference sequence). The CDR3 loop spans 14 amino acids. The CDR3 loop is CSAGRGGGNTEAFF. The CDR3 DNA follows: TGCAGTGCCGGACGAGGAGGGGGTAACACTGAAGCTTTCTTT.

This clonotype was seen at least ten times. The chain carries TRBV5-1 and TRBJ2-1; 11 positions match TRBD2. Germline CDR1 and CDR2: SGHRS and YFSETQ. This CDR3 comprises 14 residues. The V gene end was trimmed by 7 bases and the J gene end by 3 bases; junction bases not matched to a gene: 3. Here the CDR3 reads CASRGLADYNEQFF. In DNA, the CDR3 is TGCGCCAGCCGGGGACTAGCGGACTACAATGAGCAGTTCTTC.

This clonotype was recorded many times. This chain uses TRBV5-1 with TRBJ2-7; D unclear. Trimming took off 2 bases at V and 4 bases at J, with 7 bases between the two ends. Looked up from germline, CDR1 is SGHRS and CDR2 is YFSETQ. The CDR3 runs to 12 residues. Written as DNA, the CDR3 is TGCGCCAGCAGCTTCGTCGCTTACGAGCAGTACTTC. Its translation is CASSFVAYEQYF.

This clonotype appeared many times. The chain joins TRBV7-2 to TRBJ1-1; no reliable D call. This CDR3 has 15 residues. V was cut by 5 bases and J by 1 base, with 14 bases left in between. Germline V gives CDR1 SGHTA, CDR2 FQGNSA. CDR3 in DNA: TGTGCCAGCAGCCCAGGACTCAGCCCGAACACTGAAGCTTTCTTT. This encodes CASSPGLSPNTEAFF.

This clonotype showed up many times. The V call is TRBV12-3 or TRBV12-4, the J call TRBJ2-1; D gene ambiguous. This CDR3 is built from 15 residues. The V end was cut by 2 bases, the J end by 6 bases, with 14 bases between. CDR3 sequence: CASSLRTAQPNEQFF. DNA of the CDR3: TGTGCCAGCAGTTTAAGGACGGCCCAACCCAATGAGCAGTTCTTC.

In this sample, this clonotype turned up many times. The chain links TRBV5-1 to TRBJ2-3; D is undetermined. The germline V gene has CDR1 SGHRS and CDR2 YFSETQ. V was trimmed by 0 bases and J by 5 bases, leaving 7 bases between them. This CDR3 comprises 13 residues. CDR3 nucleotides: TGCGCCAGCAGCTTGGTGCCTGGAGATACGCAGTATTTT. Its protein product is CASSLVPGDTQYF.

This clonotype was found many times. This chain connects TRBV3-1 to TRBJ1-2, with TRBD1 matching 7 bases. There are 13 residues in the CDR3. V was pared by 1 base and J by 6 bases, with 2 bases of the junction left unmatched. Germline V gene data show CDR1 as LGHDT and CDR2 as YNNKEL (reference sequence). Here the CDR3 DNA reads TGTGCCAGCAGCCAAGCAGGGGGTGATGGCTACACCTTC. Translating it yields CASSQAGGDGYTF.

This clonotype has at least ten counts. The V call is TRBV12-3 or TRBV12-4, the J call TRBJ2-7; D is unclear. There are 12 residues in the CDR3. V was trimmed by 3 bases and J by 3 bases, leaving 6 bases between them. The CDR3: CASSFSGYEQYF. CDR3 in DNA: TGTGCCAGCAGTTTCTCCGGCTACGAGCAGTACTTC.

This clonotype was counted at least ten times. The chain is built from TRBV20-1 and TRBJ2-3, with 7 bases identical to TRBD1. CDR3 length: 16 residues. Per germline, CDR1 DFQATT and CDR2 SNEGSKA (reference sequence). V lost 3 bases and J lost 0; bases outside the gene matches: 9. The CDR3 nucleotides are TGCAGTGCTAGCCCCGAGGGGGCCAGGAGCACAGATACGCAGTATTTT. Translation: CSASPEGARSTDTQYF.

This clonotype was seen ten or more times. The genes are TRBV7-2 and TRBJ2-7; the D gene is possibly TRBD2 (5 bases). The CDR3 runs 15 residues. V was cut by 3 bases and J by 5 bases, with 17 bases left in between. The V gene's germline CDR1 is SGHTA and CDR2 FQGNSA. CDR3 in DNA: TGTGCCAGCAGCTTCACCGGGATCGTCAGACACGAGCAGTACTTC. Translating gives CASSFTGIVRHEQYF.

Comment on this clonotype: Possible read error: a much larger clone is one base away. CDR3 bases: TGCAGTGCTAGAGAGACAGGGACAATATCCAATGAGCAGTTCTTC. Its protein is CSARETGTISNEQFF. This chain connects TRBV20-1 to TRBJ2-1; 7 nucleotides align to TRBD1. Germline trimming cut 0 bases from V and 6 bases from J; bases unmatched to any gene: 8. Germline-derived CDR1 and CDR2 are DFQATT and SNEGSKA (reference sequence). The CDR3 loop spans 15 amino acids.

At least ten counts were recorded for this clonotype. J is TRBJ2-1 and V is TRBV7-9, with 12 bases identical to TRBD1. Germline lookup yields CDR1 SEHNR and CDR2 FQNEAQ (reference sequence). There are 15 residues in the CDR3. V dropped 3 bases and J dropped 8; count of bases not matched to a gene: 5. The CDR3 protein is CASSLGQGALHEQFF. The CDR3 DNA reads as TGTGCCAGCAGCTTGGGACAGGGGGCCTTACATGAGCAGTTCTTC.

There are many counts of this clonotype. This rearrangement joins TRBV5-5 to TRBJ2-3; 7 bases are shared with TRBD2. The germline V gene has CDR1 SGHKS and CDR2 YYEKEE (reference sequence). This CDR3 contains 15 residues. Trimming cost V 3 bases and J 2 bases; bases outside gene matches: 6. CDR3 coding DNA: TGTGCCAGCAGCTCGATTGGGAGGGACACAGATACGCAGTATTTT. It yields the protein CASSSIGRDTDTQYF.

V gene TRBV18 combines with J gene TRBJ1-6; D ambiguous. Germline lookup yields CDR1 KGHSH and CDR2 LQKENI. Deletions cut 4 bases from V and 0 bases from J, with 4 bases between. This CDR3 has 14 residues. The CDR3 protein is CASSRSSYNSPLHF. In nucleotides, the CDR3 is TGTGCCAGCTCACGGAGCTCCTATAATTCACCCCTCCACTTT.

Ten or more counts support this clonotype. The chain employs TRBV21-1 and TRBJ2-2; whether TRBD2, the table's D call, matches the DNA was not checked. TRBV21-1 is given as a pseudogene. There are 16 residues in the CDR3. The CDR3 DNA follows: TGTGCCAGCAGCAAAGACATGGCGGGAGGTTTCGGGGAGCTGTTTTTT. Translating gives CASSKDMAGGFGELFF.

This clonotype was seen repeatedly, ten times or more. V and J are TRBV12-3 or TRBV12-4 and TRBJ2-1; TRBD1 matches 12 bases. The CDR3 contains 16 residues. V lost 3 bases and J lost 8; bases outside the gene matches: 8. CDR3 protein: CASSFVLGTGGYEQFF. Written as DNA, the CDR3 is TGTGCCAGCAGTTTTGTCCTAGGGACAGGGGGCTATGAGCAGTTCTTC.

This clonotype was recorded many times. The chain uses TRBV5-1 and TRBJ2-7; 12 positions agree with TRBD2. The CDR3 covers 15 residues. The V gene's germline CDR1 is SGHRS and CDR2 YFSETQ. V trimming: 4 bases; J trimming: 5 bases; junction bases outside the gene matches: 7. For the CDR3, the DNA is TGCGCCAGCAGCGTAAGGCCTAGCGGGAGGGACGAGCAGTACTTC. Translated, it gives CASSVRPSGRDEQYF.

This clonotype was seen many times. The chain recombines TRBV5-1 with TRBJ1-5; D remains ambiguous. The V end lost 0 bases, the J end lost 7 bases, and 8 bases lay between the germline ends. This CDR3 is built from 13 residues. From germline, CDR1 is SGHRS and CDR2 YFSETQ. The CDR3: CASSLEMGQPQHF. The DNA of the CDR3 is TGCGCCAGCAGCTTGGAGATGGGACAGCCCCAGCATTTT.

This clonotype came up many times. The junction departs from germline at one end; a sequencing error may be responsible. The rearrangement uses TRBV29-1 and TRBJ1-5, with TRBD1 identical over 7 bases. The CDR3 loop spans 15 amino acids. Germline-derived CDR1 and CDR2 are SQVTM and ANQGSEA. The CDR3 DNA is TGCAGCGTTGCCTACAGGGGTAGTGACAATCAGCCCCAGAATTTT. This encodes CSVAYRGSDNQPQNF.

This clonotype occurred many times. The V and J genes are TRBV5-1 and TRBJ2-7; TRBD2 matches at 7 bases. This CDR3 has 15 amino acids. From germline, CDR1 is SGHRS and CDR2 YFSETQ. J lost 1 base, V lost 1 base, and 5 bases had no gene match. CDR3 in DNA: TGCGCCAGCAGCTTGTTGGGGACTACTTCCTACGAGCAGTACTTC. Translated, it gives CASSLLGTTSYEQYF.

Ten or more counts support this clonotype. This rearrangement joins TRBV7-2 to TRBJ2-5; 7 nucleotides agree with TRBD1. This CDR3 has 15 residues. CDR1 SGHTA and CDR2 FQGNSA come from the germline V gene. V dropped 5 bases and J dropped 2; count of bases not matched to a gene: 8. CDR3 sequence: CASSRWDRAQETQYF. CDR3 nucleotides: TGTGCCAGCAGCCGCTGGGACAGAGCACAAGAGACCCAGTACTTC.

This clonotype was found many times. The chain uses TRBV29-1 and TRBJ2-1, with 8 bases lining up with TRBD1. There are 15 residues in the CDR3. Losses at the gene ends were 4 bases for V and 4 bases for J; bases not matched to a gene: 9. Per germline, CDR1 SQVTM and CDR2 ANQGSEA. CDR3 in amino acids: CSVAARTGNYNEQFF. The CDR3 region has the DNA TGCAGCGTTGCGGCACGGACAGGGAATTACAATGAGCAGTTCTTC.

This clonotype was observed many times. This sequence joins TRBV6-5 and TRBJ1-4; weak D call: TRBD1 (6 bases). The V gene's germline CDR1 is MNHEY and CDR2 SVGAGI. Deletions cut 5 bases from V and 5 bases from J, with 27 bases between. The CDR3 is made up of 19 amino acids. CDR3: CASSPTRTADLQTNEKLFF. The CDR3, as DNA: TGTGCCAGCAGTCCTACTCGGACAGCAGATCTTCAGACAAATGAAAAACTGTTTTTT.

In regard to this clonotype: One end of the junction does not line up with germline, which may come from a read error. The chain employs TRBV20-1 and TRBJ1-6; D might be TRBD1 (6 bases). CDR1 and CDR2 from the germline V gene are DFQATT and SNEGSKA (reference sequence). The CDR3 contains 15 residues. The CDR3 nucleotides read TGCAGTGCAAGAAGACAGGTTATTCGGAATTCACCCCTCAACTTT. This encodes CSARRQVIRNSPLNF.

Many counts were recorded for this clonotype. The chain carries TRBV5-1 and TRBJ2-7; 8 bases line up with TRBD2. CDR1 is SGHRS and CDR2 is YFSETQ in the germline V gene. The CDR3 length is 14 residues. With 1 base clipped from V and 6 bases from J, the junction kept 6 bases outside the gene matches. This chain's CDR3 is CASSLTAGVGEQYF. CDR3 bases: TGCGCCAGCAGCTTGACAGCGGGAGTGGGCGAGCAGTACTTC.

The sample holds many counts of this clonotype. The rearrangement joins TRBV4-1 to TRBJ1-2; D not resolved. Germline V gene lookup returns CDR1 MGHRA and CDR2 YSYEKL. The CDR3 totals 17 residues. V lost 0 bases and J 4 bases, leaving 18 bases between the germline ends. The CDR3 DNA is TGCGCCAGCAGCCAAGATTCCGATCCAGGCAGGTCCTATGGCTACACCTTC. As protein: CASSQDSDPGRSYGYTF.

This clonotype was observed at least ten times. V usage is TRBV27 and J usage is TRBJ1-1; D call uncertain. Trimming cost V 2 bases and J 1 base, with 5 bases left between them. The CDR3 spans 13 residues. Germline-derived CDR1 and CDR2 are MNHEY and SMNVEV (reference sequence). The DNA for the CDR3 is TGTGCCAGCAGTTTAGCGGCGAACACTGAAGCTTTCTTT. Its translation is CASSLAANTEAFF.